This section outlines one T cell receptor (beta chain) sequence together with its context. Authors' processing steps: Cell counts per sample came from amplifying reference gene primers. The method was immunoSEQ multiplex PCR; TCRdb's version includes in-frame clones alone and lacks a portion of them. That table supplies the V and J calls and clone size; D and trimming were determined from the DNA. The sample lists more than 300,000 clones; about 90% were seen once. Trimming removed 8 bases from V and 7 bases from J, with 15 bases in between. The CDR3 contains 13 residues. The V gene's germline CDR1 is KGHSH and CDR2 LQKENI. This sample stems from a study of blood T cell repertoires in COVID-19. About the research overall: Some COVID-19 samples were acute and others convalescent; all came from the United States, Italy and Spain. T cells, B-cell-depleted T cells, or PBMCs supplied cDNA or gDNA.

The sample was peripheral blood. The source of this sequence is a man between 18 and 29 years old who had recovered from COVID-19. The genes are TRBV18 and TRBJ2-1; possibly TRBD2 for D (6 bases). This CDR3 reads CASLERAENEQFF. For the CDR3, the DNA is TGTGCCAGCCTCGAGCGGGCCGAGAATGAGCAGTTCTTC. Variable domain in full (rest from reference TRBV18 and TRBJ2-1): NAGVMQNPRHLVRRRGQEARLRCSPMKGHSHVYWYRQLPEEGLKFMVYLQKENIIDESGMPKERFSAEFPKEGPSILRIQQVVRGDSAAYFCASLERAENEQFFGPGTRLTVL.